The rows below give T cell receptor beta chains drawn from one sample of a study of blood T cell repertoires in COVID-19. Libraries were prepared by immunoSEQ multiplex PCR; TCRdb keeps only in-frame clonotypes and omits some of them. The sample shows about 20,000 clones, over 85% of them seen only once. Specimen: peripheral blood. The source of these receptors is a woman aged 45-59 years with active COVID-19. CDR3s include the opening cysteine and the closing phenylalanine or tryptophan. A D gene is named only where the DNA matches it firmly. Some rows mark clone size as missing; the rest say once, few, many or name a class of expanded clone.

d_call clone_size j_call v_call cdr3_aa cdr3_nt
TRBD1 NA TRBJ1-4 TRBV5-6 CASSPRGQGTIATNEKLFF TGTGCCAGCAGCCCTAGGGGACAGGGGACAATAGCAACTAATGAAAAACTGTTTTTT
TRBD1 NA TRBJ2-1 TRBV7-8 CASSLYRGDEQFF TGTGCCAGCAGCTTATACAGGGGCGATGAGCAGTTCTTC
NA NA TRBJ1-2 TRBV5-1 CASSLETPTNYGYTF TGCGCCAGCAGCTTGGAGACACCAACTAACTATGGCTACACCTTC
TRBD1 NA TRBJ1-3 TRBV19 CASSSDRGISGNTIYF TGTGCCAGTAGTAGTGACAGGGGGATCTCTGGAAACACCATATATTTT
NA NA TRBJ2-7 TRBV5-6 CASSPLGGVNYEQYF TGTGCCAGCAGCCCTCTGGGCGGGGTAAACTACGAGCAGTACTTC
TRBD2 NA TRBJ2-7 TRBV5-4 CASSLRLAGGHEQYF TGTGCCAGCAGCTTGCGACTAGCGGGAGGGCACGAGCAGTACTTC
TRBD1 NA TRBJ1-2 TRBV5-5 CASSLGQGAGGYTF TGTGCCAGCAGCTTGGGGCAGGGGGCCGGTGGCTACACCTTC
NA NA TRBJ1-1 TRBV10-3 CAISEPQGGNTEAFF TGTGCCATCAGTGAACCCCAGGGCGGGAACACTGAAGCTTTCTTT
NA NA TRBJ1-2 TRBV7-3 CASSLNGQGDGYTF TGTGCCAGCAGCTTAAATGGGCAGGGCGATGGCTACACCTTC
TRBD1 once TRBJ1-1 TRBV27 CASSLGGQGWTEAFF TGTGCCAGCAGTTTGGGGGGACAGGGATGGACTGAAGCTTTCTTT
TRBD1 NA TRBJ2-1 TRBV5-1 CASSFQGAIYNEQFF TGCGCCAGCAGCTTCCAGGGGGCGATCTACAATGAGCAGTTCTTC
TRBD1 NA TRBJ1-4 TRBV6-5 CASSTGAANEKLFF TGTGCCAGCAGTACAGGGGCGGCGAATGAAAAACTGTTTTTT
NA NA TRBJ2-5 TRBV7-9 CASSPEEIQYF TGTGCCAGCAGTCCGGAGGAAATCCAGTACTTC
NA NA TRBJ2-5 TRBV19 CASSRHFQETQYF TGTGCCAGTAGCAGACACTTCCAAGAGACCCAGTACTTC
TRBD1 few TRBJ1-5 TRBV5-1 CASSLGDRNQPQHF TGCGCCAGCAGCTTGGGGGACAGAAATCAGCCCCAGCATTTT
TRBD1 NA TRBJ2-2 TRBV10-3 CASGQGLGTGELFF TGTGCCAGCGGACAGGGTTTGGGCACCGGGGAGCTGTTTTTT
TRBD1 NA TRBJ2-1 TRBV12-3/TRBV12-4 CASSLTGYNEQFF TGTGCCAGCAGTTTGACAGGGTACAATGAGCAGTTCTTC
NA NA TRBJ2-5 TRBV7-2 CASKPGGPRETQYF TGTGCCAGCAAACCCGGGGGGCCCCGAGAGACCCAGTACTTC
TRBD2 NA TRBJ2-3 TRBV5-4 CASPGTSGSTDTQYF TGTGCCAGCCCCGGGACTAGCGGTAGCACAGATACGCAGTATTTT
NA NA TRBJ1-2 TRBV6-2/TRBV6-3 CASSYGQRALYGYTF TGTGCCAGCAGTTACGGCCAGAGGGCCCTCTATGGCTACACCTTC
TRBD2 NA TRBJ2-7 TRBV28 CASSPPPFERGPYEQYF TGTGCCAGCAGTCCCCCCCCCTTTGAGCGGGGACCCTACGAGCAGTACTTC
TRBD1 NA TRBJ1-2 TRBV7-9 CASSRTGSNYGYTF TGTGCCAGCAGCCGGACAGGCTCTAACTATGGCTACACCTTC
TRBD1 NA TRBJ1-5 TRBV4-1 CASSRDRNQPQHF TGCGCCAGCAGCCGGGACAGAAATCAGCCCCAGCATTTT
TRBD1 once TRBJ1-5 TRBV2 CASSPGTGGNQPQHF TGTGCCAGCAGTCCCGGGACAGGGGGCAATCAGCCCCAGCATTTT
TRBD2 NA TRBJ2-3 TRBV15 CATSRDLGGGSVGRTDTQYF TGTGCCACCAGCAGAGATTTGGGTGGCGGGAGCGTCGGCCGCACAGATACGCAGTATTTT